Listed below are T cell receptor beta chains from one sample, sequenced in a study of early T cells in non-severe SARS-CoV-2 infection. MiXCR was run by TCRdb on the 5' RACE reads, yielding one entry per CDR3 protein. The data hold some 77,000 distinct CDR3 sequences, with 8.5% to 10% observed a single time. Sequencing was performed on whole blood. All receptors derive from an adult who was a healthcare worker with PCR-confirmed SARS-CoV-2 infection or an uninfected control (not recorded which). CDR3s include the opening cysteine and the closing phenylalanine or tryptophan. A D gene is named only where the DNA matches it firmly. Only some rows state a clone size, as once, few, many or a class for expanded clones.

clone_size: many; v_call: TRBV7-9; j_call: TRBJ2-7; d_call: .; cdr3_nt: TGTGCCAGCAGCCCGGGACGTTCCTACGAGCAGTACTTC; cdr3_aa: CASSPGRSYEQYF
clone_size: .; v_call: TRBV28; j_call: TRBJ2-5; d_call: TRBD1; cdr3_nt: TGTGCCAGCAGAATGGCGAAAACAGGGGCTTTCCAAGAGACCCAGTACTTC; cdr3_aa: CASRMAKTGAFQETQYF
clone_size: .; v_call: TRBV3-1; j_call: TRBJ1-3; d_call: .; cdr3_nt: TGTGCCAGCAGCCAACAGGGCAGCTCTGGAAACACCATATATTTT; cdr3_aa: CASSQQGSSGNTIYF
clone_size: .; v_call: TRBV7-2; j_call: TRBJ2-5; d_call: .; cdr3_nt: TGTGCCAGCAGCTTAGCATTTGAGACCCAGTACTTC; cdr3_aa: CASSLAFETQYF
clone_size: .; v_call: TRBV7-8; j_call: TRBJ2-2; d_call: .; cdr3_nt: TGTGCCAGCAGCTTAGGGAAGAAGTACAGGGCTATGACCGGGGAGCTGTTTTTT; cdr3_aa: CASSLGKKYRAMTGELFF
clone_size: .; v_call: TRBV10-3; j_call: TRBJ2-2; d_call: .; cdr3_nt: TGTGCCATCAGACTTCACGGGGAGCTGTTTTTT; cdr3_aa: CAIRLHGELFF
clone_size: many; v_call: TRBV5-4; j_call: TRBJ2-5; d_call: .; cdr3_nt: TGTGCCAGCAGCTTTTCAGGGTTGGGTGGTAGAGAGACCCAGTACTTC; cdr3_aa: CASSFSGLGGRETQYF
clone_size: .; v_call: TRBV6-1; j_call: TRBJ2-5; d_call: TRBD2; cdr3_nt: TGTGCCAGCAGTGAAGCTATGGGACTAGGTCAAGAGACCCAGTACTTC; cdr3_aa: CASSEAMGLGQETQYF
clone_size: .; v_call: TRBV28; j_call: TRBJ2-1; d_call: .; cdr3_nt: TGTGCCAGCAGACATACTAGGGGCGGGTACAATGAGCAGTTCTTC; cdr3_aa: CASRHTRGGYNEQFF
clone_size: .; v_call: TRBV28; j_call: TRBJ2-7; d_call: .; cdr3_nt: TGTGCCAGCAGTGGTGTGGGAGGCGGGTACGAGCAGTACTTC; cdr3_aa: CASSGVGGGYEQYF
clone_size: many; v_call: TRBV6-1; j_call: TRBJ1-6; d_call: TRBD1; cdr3_nt: TGTGCCAGCCTTACTAGGACAGGGTTTAACTATAATTCACCCCTCCACTTT; cdr3_aa: CASLTRTGFNYNSPLHF
clone_size: many; v_call: TRBV27; j_call: TRBJ2-1; d_call: .; cdr3_nt: TGTGCCAGCAGTTTAGCAGGGGCGGATGAGCAGTTCTTC; cdr3_aa: CASSLAGADEQFF
clone_size: many; v_call: TRBV7-9; j_call: TRBJ2-5; d_call: .; cdr3_nt: TGTGCCGGCCGCCGGGGCAATTCTCAGCAAGAGACCCAGTACTTC; cdr3_aa: CAGRRGNSQQETQYF
clone_size: many; v_call: TRBV9; j_call: TRBJ2-7; d_call: .; cdr3_nt: TGTGCCAGCAGCGCCCACGCGGGGCACGAGCAGTACTTC; cdr3_aa: CASSAHAGHEQYF
clone_size: many; v_call: TRBV3-1; j_call: TRBJ2-1; d_call: .; cdr3_nt: TGTGCCAGCAGCCAAGACGGGTTCTATCCCAATGAGCAGTTCTTC; cdr3_aa: CASSQDGFYPNEQFF
clone_size: few; v_call: TRBV10-2; j_call: TRBJ2-3; d_call: .; cdr3_nt: TGCGCCACCCGGGGCCCAGGAGGCACAGATACGCAGTATTTT; cdr3_aa: CATRGPGGTDTQYF
clone_size: .; v_call: TRBV7-3; j_call: TRBJ2-6; d_call: TRBD2; cdr3_nt: TGTGCCAGCAGCTTACTACTAGCGGGAGGTTCTGGGGCCAACGTCCTGACTTTC; cdr3_aa: CASSLLLAGGSGANVLTF
clone_size: few; v_call: TRBV5-6; j_call: TRBJ1-2; d_call: TRBD1; cdr3_nt: TGTGCCAGCAGCTTGTTGACAGGGCCTAACTATGGCTACACCTTC; cdr3_aa: CASSLLTGPNYGYTF
clone_size: .; v_call: TRBV3-1; j_call: TRBJ2-4; d_call: .; cdr3_nt: TGTGCCAGCAGCCCGACAGTAGCCAAAAACATTCAGTACTTC; cdr3_aa: CASSPTVAKNIQYF
clone_size: few; v_call: TRBV20-1; j_call: TRBJ2-3; d_call: TRBD1; cdr3_nt: TGCAGTGCTAGGCGGCAGGGGGGCACAGATACGCAGTATTTT; cdr3_aa: CSARRQGGTDTQYF
clone_size: many; v_call: TRBV29-1; j_call: TRBJ2-5; d_call: .; cdr3_nt: TGCAGCGTTAGGACCTCCCTCCCGGAGACCCAGTACTTC; cdr3_aa: CSVRTSLPETQYF
clone_size: many; v_call: TRBV28; j_call: TRBJ2-7; d_call: TRBD2; cdr3_nt: TGTGCCAGCAGTCCGATCCCGTGGGCTAGCGGGAGCTACGAGCAGTACTTC; cdr3_aa: CASSPIPWASGSYEQYF